This T cell receptor (beta chain) came from a study of cytomegalovirus exposure and HLA in healthy donors. General study points: The study listed roughly 160 cytomegalovirus-associated TCR beta chains. In a later analysis, the majority of CMV-associated beta chains seemingly showed HLA restriction.

With 60 Vbeta and 13 Jbeta primers, the PCR was carried out. Repertoires were generated with immunoSEQ multiplex PCR, while TCRdb's copy carries only in-frame clones and drops some. The sample has fewer than 150,000 clones, 80% seen once; the top ten hold over 6.5%. In regard to this clone: Its antigen is not known.

This TCR was sampled from a man aged 35-49 years in good health and CMV-seropositive. The sample comprised PBMCs.

CDR3: CASSLSGRGRGVSGYTF. Written as DNA, the CDR3 is TGTGCCAGCAGCTTGTCGGGTCGGGGCAGGGGAGTATCTGGCTACACCTTC. This chain connects TRBV5-6 to TRBJ1-2, with a tentative D call TRBD1 (6 bases). Trimming pared 1 base from V and 7 bases from J, leaving 23 bases between. Germline CDR1 reads SGHDT; CDR2 reads YYEEEE. The CDR3 spans 17 residues.